These 20 T cell receptor beta chains came from one sample sequenced in a study of T cells in narcolepsy. The repertoire was sequenced with immunoSEQ multiplex PCR; TCRdb's copy has only in-frame clones and lacks some. The repertoire holds 15,000 to 20,000 clones, around 84% seen once, with roughly 0.75% in the top ten. The sample taken for sequencing was memory (CD45RA-) CD4+ T cells from blood. These receptors came from a human donor in good health.

The chain links TRBV9 to TRBJ1-1, with a tentative D call TRBD1 (6 bases). The V end was cut by 3 bases, the J end by 1 base, with 13 bases between. Germline V gene lookup returns CDR1 SGDLS and CDR2 YYNGEE. This CDR3 comprises 15 residues. CDR3: CASSGHTTGNTEAFF. The CDR3 coding sequence is TGTGCCAGCAGCGGTCATACGACAGGGAACACTGAAGCTTTCTTT. Based on the CDR3 plus reference TRBV9 and TRBJ1-1, the full variable domain is DSGVTQTPKHLITATGQRVTLRCSPRSGDLSVYWYQQSLDQGLQFLIQYYNGEERAKGNILERFSAQQFPDLHSELNLSSLELGDSALYFCASSGHTTGNTEAFFGQGTRLTVV.

The J gene is TRBJ1-5, the V gene TRBV7-9; D is ambiguous. Between the trimmed V and J ends, which lost 2 bases and 9 bases, there was a span of 11 bases. This CDR3 region has 13 residues. Per the germline V gene, CDR1 is SEHNR and CDR2 is FQNEAQ (reference sequence). CDR3 in DNA: TGTGCCAGCAGCTTACACGGCATGGGGCCCCAGCATTTT. Translated: CASSLHGMGPQHF.

This clone was counted between two and nine times. The gene calls are TRBV15 and TRBJ2-1, with TRBD2 matching 11 bases. Germline V gives CDR1 LNHNV, CDR2 YYDKDF (reference sequence). The CDR3 has 15 residues. The V segment lost 5 bases and the J segment 6 bases; nucleotides outside the gene matches: 6. The CDR3 bases are TGTGCCACCAGCGCGGGACTAGCGGTTATCAATGAGCAGTTCTTC. Protein sequence: CATSAGLAVINEQFF. The full variable domain, with the rest looked up from reference TRBV15 and TRBJ2-1, is DAMVIQNPRYQVTQFGKPVTLSCSQTLNHNVMYWYQQKSSQAPKLLFHYYDKDFNNEADTPDNFQSRRPNTSFCFLDIRSPGLGDTAMYLCATSAGLAVINEQFFGPGTRLTVL.

This chain joins TRBV4-1 and TRBJ2-7, with TRBD1 matching 9 bases. Trimming took 0 bases from V and 2 from J; bases not matched to a gene: 8. Germline loops: CDR1 MGHRA, CDR2 YSYEKL. The CDR3 spans 17 residues. DNA for the CDR3: TGCGCCAGCAGCCAAGATGTCACAGGGGGCCTTCCCTACGAGCAGTACTTC. Residues: CASSQDVTGGLPYEQYF.

The V gene is TRBV6-5, the J gene TRBJ2-7; the match to TRBD1 covers 8 bases. The CDR3 is made up of 13 amino acids. The V gene end was trimmed by 5 bases and the J gene end by 2 bases; junction bases not matched to a gene: 2. Per germline, CDR1 MNHEY and CDR2 SVGAGI. The CDR3 nucleotides are TGTGCCAGCAGTCGGACAGGGACCTACGAGCAGTACTTC. This translates into CASSRTGTYEQYF.

The table lists this clone with a count of one. The chain uses TRBV27 and TRBJ2-4, with 7 bases aligning to TRBD1. CDR1 is MNHEY, CDR2 SMNVEV, per germline (reference sequence). J gave up 8 bases and V 5 bases, and 9 bases lay outside the gene matches. This CDR3 contains 14 residues. CDR3 in DNA: TGTGCCAGCAGTCAACAGGGGAACCTTCACATTCAGTACTTC. Its protein product is CASSQQGNLHIQYF.

The V gene is TRBV7-2, the J gene TRBJ2-7; D may correspond to TRBD1 or TRBD2 (5 bases each). The CDR3 runs to 14 residues. Germline values: CDR1 SGHTA, CDR2 FQGNSA. V lost 1 base and J lost 5, with 12 bases in between. The CDR3 loop is CASSLEGYGDEQYF. The CDR3 DNA sequence: TGTGCCAGCAGCTTAGAGGGGTACGGGGACGAGCAGTACTTC.

The V and J genes are TRBV6-1 and TRBJ2-1, with D perhaps matching TRBD2 (6 bases). CDR3 length equals 18 residues. The germline CDR1 and CDR2 sequences are MNHNS and SASEGT. V lost 4 bases and J 4 bases, leaving 23 bases between the germline ends. DNA of the CDR3: TGTGCCAGCAGTGGGTACAGATCGGTCTACGGGAGTTACAATGAGCAGTTCTTC. This gives the protein CASSGYRSVYGSYNEQFF.

The rearrangement uses TRBV29-1 and TRBJ2-5; D uncertain. This CDR3 is 15 amino acids long. Germline CDR1 SQVTM, CDR2 ANQGSEA. V was shortened by 4 bases and J by 3 bases, with 18 bases between the two germline ends. This CDR3 reads CSVVTSKDFEETQYF. CDR3 nucleotides: TGCAGCGTTGTCACCAGCAAAGACTTCGAAGAGACCCAGTACTTC. The full variable domain, with the rest looked up from reference TRBV29-1 and TRBJ2-5, is SAVISQKPSRDICQRGTSLTIQCQVDSQVTMMFWYRQQPGQSLTLIATANQGSEATYESGFVIDKFPISRPNLTFSTLTVSNMSPEDSSIYLCSVVTSKDFEETQYFGPGTRLLVL.

The rearrangement uses TRBV2 and TRBJ1-5; D not certain. The length of the CDR3 is 14 residues. V was shortened by 4 bases and J by 5 bases, with 12 bases between the two germline ends. CDR1 and CDR2 from the germline V gene are SNHLY and FYNNEI. This CDR3 is CASSGGGNDQPQHF. The CDR3 nucleotides are TGTGCCAGCAGTGGAGGAGGGAACGATCAGCCCCAGCATTTT.

V and J are TRBV11-2 and TRBJ2-1, with TRBD1 matching 8 bases. The V segment lost 0 bases and the J segment 12 bases; nucleotides outside the gene matches: 16. This CDR3 has 17 residues. Germline CDR1 reads SGHAT; CDR2 reads FQNNGV. The CDR3 coding sequence is TGTGCCAGCAGCTTAGATCCAGGCGGACAGGGACAATTAAGGCAGTTCTTC. Its translation is CASSLDPGGQGQLRQFF. The variable domain in full, with the rest retrieved from reference TRBV11-2 and TRBJ2-1, is EAGVAQSPRYKIIEKRQSVAFWCNPISGHATLYWYQQILGQGPKLLIQFQNNGVVDDSQLPKDRFSAERLKGVDSTLKIQPAKLEDSAVYLCASSLDPGGQGQLRQFFGPGTRLTVL.

The rearrangement joins TRBV19 to TRBJ2-3; D gene ambiguous. The ends were cut back, 0 bases at V and 6 bases at J, with 10 bases in the middle. The CDR3 runs 14 residues. Germline CDR1 is LNHDA and CDR2 is SQIVND (reference sequence). The CDR3 coding sequence is TGTGCCAGTAGTATAGACTTCCTTATGGATACGCAGTATTTT. Its protein is CASSIDFLMDTQYF.

The chain uses TRBV5-4 and TRBJ2-5; D not certain. Per the germline V gene, CDR1 is SGHNT and CDR2 is YYREEE (reference sequence). Between the trimmed V and J ends, which lost 4 bases and 1 base, there was a span of 14 bases. The CDR3 covers 15 residues. DNA of the CDR3: TGTGCCAGCAGCCGGGTTGAGTCAGTCCAAGAGACCCAGTACTTC. Its protein product is CASSRVESVQETQYF.

This clone was observed once. The genes are TRBV18 and TRBJ2-1, with TRBD1 matching 8 bases. J gave up 4 bases and V 3 bases, and 8 bases lay outside the gene matches. The CDR3 extends over 16 amino acids. Germline V gene data show CDR1 as KGHSH and CDR2 as LQKENI. In DNA form, the CDR3 reads TGTGCCAGCTCACCTGACCGTGACAGGGGTTACAATGAGCAGTTCTTC. This encodes CASSPDRDRGYNEQFF.

The chain couples TRBV15 to TRBJ2-7, with TRBD2 matching 12 bases. The CDR3 is 15 amino acids. The J segment lost 2 bases and the V segment lost 8 bases, leaving 7 bases of the junction unmatched. CDR1 and CDR2 (germline): LNHNV, YYDKDF (reference sequence). The DNA of the CDR3 is TGTGCCACCTCCCGGACTAGCGGGACTACCTACGAGCAGTACTTC. Translating it yields CATSRTSGTTYEQYF.

The V gene is TRBV30, the J gene TRBJ2-1, with 10 bases lining up with TRBD2. CDR3 size: 17 residues. Germline assignment: CDR1 GTSNPN and CDR2 SVGIG (reference sequence). V was clipped by 3 bases and J by 4 bases; unmatched bases: 12. This CDR3 reads CAWRGPKTSGAYNEQFF. The CDR3 nucleotides read TGTGCCTGGAGAGGCCCTAAAACTAGCGGGGCTTACAATGAGCAGTTCTTC. Using reference TRBV30 and TRBJ2-1 for the parts outside the CDR3, the full variable domain is SQTIHQWPATLVQPVGSPLSLECTVEGTSNPNLYWYRQAAGRGLQLLFYSVGIGQISSEVPQNLSASRPQDRQFILSSKKLLLSDSGFYLCAWRGPKTSGAYNEQFFGPGTRLTVL.

The V call is TRBV4-3, the J call TRBJ1-2, with a tentative D call TRBD1 (5 bases). The germline V and J ends were trimmed by 3 bases and 8 bases, with 16 bases remaining between them. Germline loops: CDR1 LGHNA, CDR2 YSLEER. The CDR3 has 14 residues. The CDR3 is CASSQDTGAGGYTF. The CDR3 bases are TGCGCCAGCAGCCAGGACACCGGGGCGGGGGGCTACACCTTC.

V and J are TRBV4-2 and TRBJ1-1; tentative D call: TRBD1 (6 bases). This CDR3 is built from 15 residues. V shed 5 bases and J shed 4 bases, with 17 bases lying between them. Germline CDR1 and CDR2: LGHNA and YNFKEQ. The chain's CDR3 is CASSNTGIRGTEAFF. Here the CDR3 DNA reads TGTGCCAGCAGCAACACAGGGATTCGGGGCACTGAAGCTTTCTTT.

The rearrangement joins TRBV4-1 to TRBJ2-5, with 16 bases fitting TRBD2. This CDR3 comprises 19 residues. Unmatched junction bases numbered 10, after V lost 3 bases and J lost 3 bases. From germline, CDR1 is MGHRA and CDR2 YSYEKL. The DNA of the CDR3 is TGCGCCAGCAGCCATCCGGGACTAGCGGGAGGGCCCGTGAAAGAGACCCAGTACTTC. Residues: CASSHPGLAGGPVKETQYF.

Only a few counts were recorded for this clone. The J gene is TRBJ1-2, the V gene TRBV6-1; no reliable D call. V was shortened by 0 bases and J by 4 bases, with 15 bases between the two germline ends. This CDR3 region has 16 residues. Looked up from germline, CDR1 is MNHNS and CDR2 is SASEGT. The CDR3 coding sequence is TGTGCCAGCAGTGAAGCGGCCGGGAGATCGGGCTATGGCTACACCTTC. Its translation is CASSEAAGRSGYGYTF.